This T cell receptor beta chain derives from a study of shared clonotypes between healthy human individuals. Study as a whole: In total, the donors were two women and a few men aged 18 to 49.

Per germline, CDR1 SEHNR and CDR2 FQNEAQ (reference sequence). The J segment lost 4 bases and the V segment lost 4 bases, leaving 6 bases of the junction unmatched. The CDR3 has 14 amino acids. Findings of the study overall: Generally, estimated richness proved larger in naive subsets than it did in memory subsets. Unshared clonotypes carried lower generation probabilities than those common to all four donors.

This clone is a singleton in its sample. Its specificity is not known. TCRdb's table, derived via immunoSEQ multiplex PCR, lists solely in-frame clones and lacks some. Of roughly 2.6 million clones in the sample, 90% to 95% were seen once. The TCR was taken from a man between 18 and 35 years old in good health. The V and J genes are TRBV7-9 and TRBJ1-1; TRBD1 aligns across 7 bases. Sequenced input: naive CD4+ T cells sorted from blood. Subset defined: CD45RA+ positively selected. CDR3: CASSSQGVRTEAFF. DNA of the CDR3: TGTGCCAGCAGCTCTCAGGGGGTTCGCACTGAAGCTTTCTTT.